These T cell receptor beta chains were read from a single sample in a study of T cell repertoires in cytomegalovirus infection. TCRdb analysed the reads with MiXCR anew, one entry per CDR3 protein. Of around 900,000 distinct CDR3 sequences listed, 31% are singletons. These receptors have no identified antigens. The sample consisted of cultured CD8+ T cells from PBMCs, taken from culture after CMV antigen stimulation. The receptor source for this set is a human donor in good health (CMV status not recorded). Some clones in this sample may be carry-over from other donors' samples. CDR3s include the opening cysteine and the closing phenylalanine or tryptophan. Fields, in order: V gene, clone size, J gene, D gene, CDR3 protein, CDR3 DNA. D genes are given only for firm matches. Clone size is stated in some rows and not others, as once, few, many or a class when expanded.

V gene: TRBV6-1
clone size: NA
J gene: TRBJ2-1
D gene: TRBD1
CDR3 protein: CASSFLRTGSSYNEQFF
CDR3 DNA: TGTGCCAGCAGTTTCCTCCGGACAGGGAGCTCCTACAATGAGCAGTTCTTT

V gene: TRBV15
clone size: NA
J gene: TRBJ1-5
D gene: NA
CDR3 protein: CATSRDRSINQPQHF
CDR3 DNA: TGTGCCACCAGCAGAGATCGAAGCATTAATCAGCCCCAGCATTTT

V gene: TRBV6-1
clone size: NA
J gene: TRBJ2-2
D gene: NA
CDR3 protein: CASSQVTDSGELFF
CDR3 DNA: TGTGCCAGCAGTCAAGTGACAGATTCCGGGGAGCTGTTTTTT

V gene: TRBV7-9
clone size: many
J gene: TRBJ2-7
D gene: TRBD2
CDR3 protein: CASSEGLAGVTYEQYF
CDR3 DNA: TGTGCCAGCAGCGAGGGACTAGCGGGGGTAACCTACGAGCAGTACTTC

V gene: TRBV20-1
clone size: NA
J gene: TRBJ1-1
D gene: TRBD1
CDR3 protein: CSAPELNRGLNTEAFF
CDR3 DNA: TGCAGTGCTCCCGAATTAAACAGGGGACTGAACACTGAAGCTTTCTTT

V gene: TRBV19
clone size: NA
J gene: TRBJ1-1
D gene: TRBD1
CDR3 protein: CASRTGGITEAFF
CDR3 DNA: TGTGCCAGTAGGACAGGGGGTATCACTGAAGCTTTCTTT

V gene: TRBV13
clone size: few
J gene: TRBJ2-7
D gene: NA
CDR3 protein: CASSIGREPYEQYF
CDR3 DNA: TGTGCCAGCAGCATCGGGCGGGAACCCTACGAGCAGTACTTC

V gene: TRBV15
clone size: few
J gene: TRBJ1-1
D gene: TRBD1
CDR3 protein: CATSRDYRGFIIMNTEAFF
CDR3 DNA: TGTGCCACCAGCAGAGATTACAGGGGGTTCATCATCATGAACACTGAAGCTTTCTTT

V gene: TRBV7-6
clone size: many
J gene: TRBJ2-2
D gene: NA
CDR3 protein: CASSQAGGELFF
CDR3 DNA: TGTGCCAGCAGCCAGGCAGGCGGGGAGCTGTTTTTT

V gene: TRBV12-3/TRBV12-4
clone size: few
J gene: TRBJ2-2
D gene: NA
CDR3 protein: CASSSAGKVIGGELFF
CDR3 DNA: TGTGCCAGCAGTTCAGCAGGGAAAGTAATAGGCGGGGAGCTGTTTTTT

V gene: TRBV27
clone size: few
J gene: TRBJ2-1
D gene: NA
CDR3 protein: CASSFSRNEQFF
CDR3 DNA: TGTGCCAGCAGTTTTTCACGGAATGAGCAGTTCTTC

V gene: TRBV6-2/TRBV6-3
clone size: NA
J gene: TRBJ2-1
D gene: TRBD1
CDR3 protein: CASSYPRTGEAFGNEQFF
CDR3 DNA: TGTGCCAGCAGTTACCCCCGGACAGGGGAGGCTTTTGGGAATGAGCAGTTCTTC

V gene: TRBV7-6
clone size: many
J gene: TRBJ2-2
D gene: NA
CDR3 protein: CASSIRGGTGELFF
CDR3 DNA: TGTGCCAGCAGCATCCGTGGAGGAACCGGGGAGCTGTTTTTT

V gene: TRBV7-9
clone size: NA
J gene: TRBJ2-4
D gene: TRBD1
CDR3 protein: CASSSRRGTGGRDIQYF
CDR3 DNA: TGTGCCAGCAGCTCCCGAAGGGGGACAGGGGGTCGAGACATTCAGTACTTC

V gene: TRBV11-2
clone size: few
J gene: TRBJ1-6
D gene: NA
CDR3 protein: CASSSTGRTYNSPLHF
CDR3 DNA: TGTGCCAGCAGCTCAACCGGACGGACCTATAATTCACCCCTCCACTTT

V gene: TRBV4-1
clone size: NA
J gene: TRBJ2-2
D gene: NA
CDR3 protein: CASSQYADAGELFF
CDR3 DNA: TGCGCCAGCAGCCAATATGCGGACGCCGGGGAGCTGTTTTTT

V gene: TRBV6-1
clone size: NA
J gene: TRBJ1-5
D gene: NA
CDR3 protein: CASSEAGNGLTDTQHF
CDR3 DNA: TGTGCCAGCAGTGAAGCTGGTAACGGCCTCACAGATACGCAGCATTTT

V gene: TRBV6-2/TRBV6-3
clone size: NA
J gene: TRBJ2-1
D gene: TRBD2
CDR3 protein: CASTMGLAGYYNEQFF
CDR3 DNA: TGTGCCAGCACCATGGGGCTAGCGGGGTATTACAATGAGCAGTTCTTC

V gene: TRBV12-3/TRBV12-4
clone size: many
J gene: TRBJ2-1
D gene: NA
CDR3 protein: CASSLGSYNEQFF
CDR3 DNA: TGTGCCAGCAGCCTAGGATCCTACAATGAGCAGTTCTTC

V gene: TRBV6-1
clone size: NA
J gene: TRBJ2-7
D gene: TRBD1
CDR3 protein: CASGDRGPNEQYF
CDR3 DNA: TGTGCCAGCGGGGACAGGGGGCCAAACGAGCAGTACTTC

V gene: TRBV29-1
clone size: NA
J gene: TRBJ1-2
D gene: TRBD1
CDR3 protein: CSVPWTGFDYGYTF
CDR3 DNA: TGCAGCGTTCCCTGGACAGGGTTTGACTATGGCTACACCTTC

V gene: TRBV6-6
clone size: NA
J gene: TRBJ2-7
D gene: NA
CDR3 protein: CASSLSSYRSYEQYF
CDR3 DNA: TGTGCCAGCAGTTTGTCAAGCTACCGCTCCTACGAGCAGTACTTC

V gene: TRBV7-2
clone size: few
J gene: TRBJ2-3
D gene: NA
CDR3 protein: CASSLSLSPLDTQYF
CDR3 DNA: TGTGCCAGCAGCTTATCACTATCTCCATTGGATACGCAGTATTTT

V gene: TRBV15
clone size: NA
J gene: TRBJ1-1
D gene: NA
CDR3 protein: CATGEDSELTEAFF
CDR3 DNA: TGTGCCACCGGGGAGGACAGCGAACTCACTGAAGCTTTCTTT

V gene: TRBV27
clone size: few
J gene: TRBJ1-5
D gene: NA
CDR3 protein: CASSGTGYQPQHF
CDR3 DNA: TGTGCCAGCTCCGGGACGGGATATCAGCCCCAGCATTTT

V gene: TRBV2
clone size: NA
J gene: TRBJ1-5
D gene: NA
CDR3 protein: CASSEARGTDQPQHF
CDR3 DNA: TGTGCCAGCAGTGAAGCGCGCGGTACCGATCAGCCCCAGCATTTT

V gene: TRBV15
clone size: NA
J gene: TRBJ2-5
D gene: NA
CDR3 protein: CATSRLSSDWGETQYF
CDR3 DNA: TGTGCCACCAGCAGACTATCCTCGGATTGGGGTGAGACCCAGTACTTC

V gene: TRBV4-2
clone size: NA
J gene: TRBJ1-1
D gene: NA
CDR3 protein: CASSQEIGGWDTEAFF
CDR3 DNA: TGTGCCAGCAGCCAAGAGATCGGGGGCTGGGACACTGAAGCTTTCTTT

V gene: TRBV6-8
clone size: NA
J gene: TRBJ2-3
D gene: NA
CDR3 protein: CASRTLDIPSSTDTQYF
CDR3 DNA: TGTGCCAGCAGGACTCTGGACATACCCTCTAGCACAGATACGCAGTATTTT

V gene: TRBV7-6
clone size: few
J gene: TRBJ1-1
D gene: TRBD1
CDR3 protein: CASSPIGGPSEAFF
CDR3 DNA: TGTGCCAGCAGCCCCATAGGGGGCCCCTCTGAAGCTTTCTTT

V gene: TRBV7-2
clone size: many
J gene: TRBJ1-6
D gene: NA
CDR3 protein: CASSLTGSIIRDSPLHF
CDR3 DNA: TGTGCCAGCAGCTTAACCGGGTCCATTATTAGAGATTCACCCCTCCACTTT

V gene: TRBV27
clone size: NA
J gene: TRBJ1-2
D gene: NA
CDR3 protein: CVSSHNTGYGYTF
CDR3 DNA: TGTGTCAGCAGTCACAATACGGGCTATGGCTACACCTTC

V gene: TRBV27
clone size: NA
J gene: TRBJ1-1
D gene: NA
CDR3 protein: CASSLFGITEAFF
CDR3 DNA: TGTGCCAGCAGTTTATTCGGAATAACTGAAGCTTTCTTT

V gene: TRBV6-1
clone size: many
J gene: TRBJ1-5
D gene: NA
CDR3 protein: CASSSGWNQPQHF
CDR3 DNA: TGTGCCAGCAGCTCTGGGTGGAATCAGCCCCAGCATTTT

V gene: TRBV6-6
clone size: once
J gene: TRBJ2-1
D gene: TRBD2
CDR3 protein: CANMGQRGSPEQFF
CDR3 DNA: TGTGCCAACATGGGGCAGCGGGGGAGCCCTGAGCAGTTCTTC

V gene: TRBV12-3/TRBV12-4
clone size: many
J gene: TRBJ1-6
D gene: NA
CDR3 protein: CASSSPGGWNSPLHF
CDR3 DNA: TGTGCCAGCAGTTCCCCCGGGGGTTGGAATTCACCCCTCCACTTT

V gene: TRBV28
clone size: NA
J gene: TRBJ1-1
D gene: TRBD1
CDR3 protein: CASSPRDRGLLDTEAFF
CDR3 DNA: TGTGCCAGCAGTCCTCGGGACAGGGGGCTTTTGGACACTGAAGCTTTCTTT

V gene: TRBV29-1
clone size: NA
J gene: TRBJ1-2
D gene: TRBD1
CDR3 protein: CSVVGQGDGYTF
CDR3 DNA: TGCAGCGTTGTGGGTCAGGGGGATGGCTACACCTTC

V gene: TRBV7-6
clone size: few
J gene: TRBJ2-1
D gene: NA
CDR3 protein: CASSFLGPIQDYNEQFF
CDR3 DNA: TGTGCCAGCAGCTTTCTTGGGCCAATTCAGGACTACAATGAGCAGTTCTTC

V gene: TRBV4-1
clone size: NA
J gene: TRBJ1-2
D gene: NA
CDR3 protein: CASSQGLLDPYGYTF
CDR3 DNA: TGCGCCAGCAGCCAAGGATTGCTCGACCCCTATGGCTACACCTTC

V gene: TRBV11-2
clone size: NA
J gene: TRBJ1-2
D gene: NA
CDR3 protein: CASSLGRSIPLGYTF
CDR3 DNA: TGTGCCAGCAGCTTAGGAAGGTCCATACCCCTCGGCTACACCTTC

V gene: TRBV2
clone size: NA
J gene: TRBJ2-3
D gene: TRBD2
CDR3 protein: CASITPGLSTDTQYF
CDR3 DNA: TGTGCCAGCATTACCCCGGGACTAAGCACAGATACGCAGTATTTT

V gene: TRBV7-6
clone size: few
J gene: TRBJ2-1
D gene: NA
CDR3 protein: CASSSTGFRSNEQFF
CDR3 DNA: TGTGCCAGCAGCTCTACAGGGTTCCGGAGCAATGAGCAGTTCTTC

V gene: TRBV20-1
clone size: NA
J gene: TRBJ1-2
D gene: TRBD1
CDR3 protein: CSARARDREYYGYTF
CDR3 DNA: TGCAGTGCTAGAGCCCGGGACAGGGAGTACTATGGCTACACCTTC

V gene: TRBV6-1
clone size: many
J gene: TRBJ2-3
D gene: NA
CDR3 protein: CASMSLGDTQYF
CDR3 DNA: TGTGCCAGCATGTCATTAGGAGATACGCAGTATTTT

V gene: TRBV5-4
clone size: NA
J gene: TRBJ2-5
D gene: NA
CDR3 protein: CASSRPTGEQETQYF
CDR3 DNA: TGTGCCAGCAGCCGCCCAACGGGGGAGCAAGAGACCCAGTACTTC

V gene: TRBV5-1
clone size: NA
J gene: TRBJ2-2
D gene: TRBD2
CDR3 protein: CASRPFLADGELFF
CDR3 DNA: TGCGCCAGCAGACCCTTCCTAGCGGACGGGGAGCTGTTTTTT

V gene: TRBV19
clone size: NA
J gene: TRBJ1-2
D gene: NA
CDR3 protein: CASSEWGPDYGYTF
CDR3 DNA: TGTGCCAGTAGTGAGTGGGGTCCGGACTATGGCTACACCTTC

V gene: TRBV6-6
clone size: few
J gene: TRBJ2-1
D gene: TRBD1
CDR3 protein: CASSRTGVLSYNEQFF
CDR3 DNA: TGTGCCAGCAGCAGGACAGGGGTCCTCTCCTACAATGAGCAGTTCTTC

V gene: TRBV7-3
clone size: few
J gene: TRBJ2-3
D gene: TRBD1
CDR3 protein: CASWTGKDTDTQYF
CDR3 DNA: TGTGCCAGTTGGACAGGGAAGGACACAGATACGCAGTATTTT

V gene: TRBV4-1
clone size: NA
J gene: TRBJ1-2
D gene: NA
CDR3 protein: CASSQTRSMAGGYTF
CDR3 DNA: TGCGCCAGCAGCCAGACCAGGAGTATGGCTGGAGGCTACACCTTC

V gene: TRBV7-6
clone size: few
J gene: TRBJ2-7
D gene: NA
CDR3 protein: CASSGLAGDEQYF
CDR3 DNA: TGTGCCAGCAGCGGATTAGCAGGGGACGAGCAGTACTTC

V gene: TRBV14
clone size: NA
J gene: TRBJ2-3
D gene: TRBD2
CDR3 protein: CASSQDRGGGSSTDTQYF
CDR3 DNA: TGTGCCAGCAGCCAAGATCGGGGGGGAGGATCTAGCACAGATACGCAGTATTTT

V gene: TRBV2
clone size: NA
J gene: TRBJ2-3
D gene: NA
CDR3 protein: CASPSSTDTQYF
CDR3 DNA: TGTGCCAGCCCTTCTAGCACAGATACGCAGTATTTT

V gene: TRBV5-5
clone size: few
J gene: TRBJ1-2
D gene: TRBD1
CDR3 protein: CASSWVETGYGYTF
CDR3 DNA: TGTGCCAGCAGCTGGGTAGAGACAGGGTACGGCTACACCTTC

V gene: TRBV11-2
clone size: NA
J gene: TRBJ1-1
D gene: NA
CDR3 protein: CVSSSWTDMNTEAFF
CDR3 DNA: TGTGTCAGCAGCTCCTGGACAGACATGAACACTGAAGCTTTCTTT

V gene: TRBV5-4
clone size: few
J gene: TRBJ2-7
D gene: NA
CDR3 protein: CASSFLYEQYF
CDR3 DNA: TGTGCCAGCAGCTTCCTCTACGAGCAGTACTTC

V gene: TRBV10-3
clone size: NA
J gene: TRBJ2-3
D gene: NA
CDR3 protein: CAIHQRHGTTDTQYF
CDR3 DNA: TGTGCCATCCATCAGAGACATGGAACCACAGATACGCAGTATTTT

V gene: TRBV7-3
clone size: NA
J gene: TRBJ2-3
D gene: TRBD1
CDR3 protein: CASSFTGGRTDTQYF
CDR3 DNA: TGTGCCAGCAGCTTCACAGGGGGTAGGACAGATACGCAGTATTTT

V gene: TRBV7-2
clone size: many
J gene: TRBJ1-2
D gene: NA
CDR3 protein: CASSRTRKANYGYTF
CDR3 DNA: TGTGCCAGCAGCCGGACCAGGAAAGCTAACTATGGCTACACCTTC